This T cell receptor (beta chain) emerged from a study of blood T cell repertoires in COVID-19. Method: immunoSEQ multiplex PCR; TCRdb's copy keeps in-frame clones and lacks some. The sample comprises roughly 300,000 clones, 80% to 90% of which are singletons, and 1.2% rests with the top ten. This clonotype was sampled from a woman between 45 and 65 years old with acute or convalescent COVID-19. Sequences were obtained from peripheral blood.

Here the CDR3 DNA reads TGTGCCAGCAGTACCTCCGGGACAGGCTATCAGCCCCAGCATTTT. It specifies CASSTSGTGYQPQHF. The chain employs TRBV2 and TRBJ1-5, with TRBD1 identical over 8 bases. Germline V gene data show CDR1 as SNHLY and CDR2 as FYNNEI. The length of the CDR3 is 15 residues. J gave up 5 bases and V 5 bases, and 8 bases lay outside the gene matches.